One sample yielded the 5 T cell receptor beta chains listed below, sequenced in a study of blood T cell repertoires in COVID-19. Libraries were prepared by immunoSEQ multiplex PCR; TCRdb keeps only in-frame clonotypes and omits some of them. The table includes 180,000 or so clones, roughly four fifths detected once. Sequencing was carried out using PBMCs or T cells enriched from blood (not recorded which). These receptors all stem from a man over 45 who had recovered from COVID-19.

CDR3 in amino acids: CASSNQFLAGDSYEQYF. The CDR3 coding sequence is TGTGCCAGCAGTAATCAATTCCTAGCGGGGGACTCCTACGAGCAGTACTTC. This chain links TRBV5-4 with TRBJ2-7; 10 bases align to TRBD2. CDR1 is SGHNT and CDR2 is YYREEE in the germline V gene (reference sequence). The CDR3 runs 17 residues. The trim removed 5 bases at V and 0 bases at J, leaving 11 bases unmatched.

This chain links TRBV6-5 with TRBJ2-7; 10 nucleotides agree with TRBD2. Trimming cost V 6 bases and J 7 bases; bases outside gene matches: 9. The germline CDR1 and CDR2 sequences are MNHEY and SVGAGI. The CDR3 contains 14 residues. CDR3 in DNA: TGTGCCAGCAGATTGCTAGCGGGAGTGGGGGAGCAGTACTTC. This sequence encodes CASRLLAGVGEQYF.

This sequence joins TRBV7-2 and TRBJ1-3; D unresolved. Trimming took off 1 base at V and 0 bases at J, with 10 bases between the two ends. Germline values: CDR1 SGHTA, CDR2 FQGNSA. The CDR3 loop spans 16 amino acids. The chain's CDR3 is CASSLGSVSSGNTIYF. CDR3 bases: TGTGCCAGCAGCTTAGGCAGCGTTAGCTCTGGAAACACCATATATTTT. Drawing the rest from reference TRBV7-2 and TRBJ1-3, the complete variable domain is GAGVSQSPSNKVTEKGKDVELRCDPISGHTALYWYRQSLGQGLEFLIYFQGNSAPDKSGLPSDRFSAERTGGSVSTLTIQRTQQEDSAVYLCASSLGSVSSGNTIYFGEGSWLTVV.

This rearrangement joins TRBV11-3 to TRBJ1-2, with D possibly matching TRBD1 (5 bases). The CDR3 loop spans 13 amino acids. The germline V and J ends were trimmed by 6 bases and 8 bases, with 16 bases remaining between them. The germline V gene has CDR1 SGHNT and CDR2 YENEEA. The CDR3 region is CASRGGDRWGYTF. The CDR3 DNA follows: TGTGCCAGCAGAGGAGGGGACCGCTGGGGCTACACCTTC.

The chain is built from TRBV7-2 and TRBJ1-4, with unresolved D. In germline, CDR1 is SGHTA, CDR2 FQGNSA. There are 15 residues in the CDR3. V was shortened by 1 base and J by 7 bases, with 13 bases between the two germline ends. Here the CDR3 DNA reads TGTGCCAGCAGCTTAGACCCATCCCGGAGTGAAAAACTGTTTTTT. The encoded protein is CASSLDPSRSEKLFF.